The clone carrying this T cell receptor beta chain was recorded a few times. These data belong to a study of response to subunit inactivated influenza vaccine. CDR1 is MNHEY and CDR2 is SVGAGI in the germline V gene. The CDR3 is 16 amino acids. The ends were cut back, 4 bases at V and 0 bases at J, with 14 bases in the middle. TCRdb re-analysed the RT-PCR reads in MiXCR, keeping a single row per CDR3 protein. The sample includes about 540,000 distinct CDR3 sequences, around 21% of them seen just once. This sample also appeared in a second study, on T cells expressing NK-cell markers. Per that paper: The cDNA for TCR beta came from 5'RACE template switching with UMIs. Researchers got TCR beta repertoires out of sorted CD3+CD56+NKG2C+, CD3+CD56+NKG2C- and CD3+CD56-NKG2C+ T cells.

Specimen: CD4+ T cells sorted from PBMCs, collected 12 days after vaccination. The receptor comes from a man aged 45-65 years who received an inactivated influenza vaccine. The chain has TRBV6-5 and TRBJ2-3, with TRBD2 as a possible D gene (7 bases). CDR3 nucleotides: TGTGCCAGCAGTTCACTGGGGGGGCCCAGCACAGATACGCAGTATTTT. Its protein is CASSSLGGPSTDTQYF.